A single sample is the source of the 23 T cell receptor beta chains below, sequenced in a study of blood T cell repertoires in COVID-19. Assay used: immunoSEQ multiplex PCR; TCRdb lists only in-frame clones, some missing. The sample lists about 240,000 clones, around 90% occurring once. Material for sequencing was peripheral blood. The source is a woman aged 70-85 years with active or convalescent COVID-19.

This chain joins TRBV6-5 and TRBJ2-2, with 7 bases fitting TRBD2. The trim removed 4 bases at V and 5 bases at J, leaving 4 bases unmatched. The CDR3 totals 14 residues. Looked up from germline, CDR1 is MNHEY and CDR2 is SVGAGI. This CDR3 reads CASSSSGGTGELFF. The CDR3 bases are TGTGCCAGCAGTTCCTCCGGGGGGACCGGGGAGCTGTTTTTT.

This chain joins TRBV18 and TRBJ2-2, with TRBD2 as a possible D gene (5 bases). CDR3 length: 14 amino acids. V lost 6 bases, J lost 2 bases, and 10 bases lay in between. Germline V gene sequence: CDR1 KGHSH, CDR2 LQKENI. CDR3 residues: CASSRGGNTGELFF. In DNA form, the CDR3 reads TGTGCCAGCTCCCGAGGAGGAAACACCGGGGAGCTGTTTTTT.

The chain uses TRBV5-1 and TRBJ2-7; the D is unclear. The CDR3 is 15 amino acids. The germline V and J ends were trimmed by 0 bases and 0 bases, with 10 bases remaining between them. Germline lookup yields CDR1 SGHRS and CDR2 YFSETQ. CDR3 loop: CASSLVHSSSYEQYF. CDR3 nucleotide sequence: TGCGCCAGCAGCTTGGTGCATTCGAGCTCCTACGAGCAGTACTTC.

The chain links TRBV12-5 to TRBJ1-1, with D tentatively TRBD1 (6 bases). The CDR3 is made up of 16 amino acids. The germline V gene encodes CDR1 LGHNT and CDR2 FRNRAP. Between the trimmed V and J ends, which lost 4 bases and 5 bases, there was a span of 20 bases. The CDR3 bases are TGTGCTAGTGGTTCGCGGTCAGGGGCAACGTGGACTGAAGCTTTCTTT. Translation: CASGSRSGATWTEAFF.

V usage is TRBV9 and J usage is TRBJ2-1; 9 bases agree with TRBD2. J lost 7 bases, V lost 2 bases, and 13 bases had no gene match. The CDR3 is made up of 17 amino acids. Germline CDR1 reads SGDLS; CDR2 reads YYNGEE. In DNA, the CDR3 is TGTGCCAGCAGCGTGGCCCCGCCTGGCGGGGGGGGTAATGAGCAGTTCTTC. This sequence encodes CASSVAPPGGGGNEQFF.

The genes are TRBV7-2 and TRBJ2-5; 8 bases align to TRBD2. The germline gives CDR1 SGHTA, CDR2 FQGNSA. CDR3 length: 16 residues. The ends lost 1 base at V and 5 bases at J; junction bases unmatched: 9. CDR3 loop: CASSLDSERGRETQYF. In DNA, the CDR3 is TGTGCCAGCAGCTTAGATTCCGAGCGGGGGAGGGAGACCCAGTACTTC. Complete variable domain (other parts from reference TRBV7-2 and TRBJ2-5): GAGVSQSPSNKVTEKGKDVELRCDPISGHTALYWYRQSLGQGLEFLIYFQGNSAPDKSGLPSDRFSAERTGGSVSTLTIQRTQQEDSAVYLCASSLDSERGRETQYFGPGTRLLVL.

The chain has TRBV9 and TRBJ1-1; no reliable D call. CDR1 SGDLS and CDR2 YYNGEE come from the germline V gene. V lost 4 bases to trimming and J lost 1 base, with 11 bases between them. The CDR3 spans 14 residues. The CDR3 reads CASSPRTGNTEAFF. CDR3 coding DNA: TGTGCCAGCAGCCCCCGCACGGGGAACACTGAAGCTTTCTTT.

V gene TRBV5-1 combines with J gene TRBJ2-3, with 10 bases aligning to TRBD2. V was pared by 3 bases and J by 5 bases, with 9 bases of the junction left unmatched. The CDR3 loop spans 16 amino acids. Germline CDR1 is SGHRS and CDR2 is YFSETQ. The chain's CDR3 is CASSSSLAGAGDTQYF. For the CDR3, the DNA is TGCGCCAGCAGCTCGAGCCTAGCGGGGGCGGGAGATACGCAGTATTTT.

The V gene is TRBV7-9, the J gene TRBJ2-3; 10 bases are shared with TRBD1. The V gene end was trimmed by 8 bases and the J gene end by 5 bases; junction bases not matched to a gene: 4. Germline CDR1 is SEHNR and CDR2 is FQNEAQ (reference sequence). CDR3 length: 13 residues. CDR3 in DNA: TGTGCCAGCGGCGACAGGGGGCGAGATACGCAGTATTTT. This codes for CASGDRGRDTQYF.

Details on this clone: The sample holds other DNA sequences that translate to the same CDR3. This rearrangement joins TRBV6-5 to TRBJ2-7; 8 nucleotides line up with TRBD2. Germline CDR1 reads MNHEY; CDR2 reads SVGAGI. The CDR3 covers 13 residues. Germline trimming cut 5 bases from V and 4 bases from J; bases unmatched to any gene: 4. CDR3 bases: TGTGCCAGCAGTCGAACTAGCGGTTACGAGCAGTACTTC. It codes for CASSRTSGYEQYF.

The chain uses TRBV6-5 and TRBJ1-2; 9 bases are a match to TRBD1. Germline trimming cut 4 bases from V and 7 bases from J; bases unmatched to any gene: 10. Germline CDR1 is MNHEY and CDR2 is SVGAGI. This CDR3 comprises 15 residues. For the CDR3, the DNA is TGTGCCAGCAGTTCGAACCTCAACAGGGGGCTTGGCTACACCTTC. Translation gives CASSSNLNRGLGYTF.

This rearrangement joins TRBV27 to TRBJ1-3, with D possibly being TRBD1 (5 bases). This CDR3 is built from 16 residues. Trimming cost V 4 bases and J 3 bases, with 16 bases left between them. CDR1 and CDR2 (germline): MNHEY, SMNVEV (reference sequence). The CDR3 region has the DNA TGTGCCAGCAGTTCATCAGGGAGCCTCCGTGGAAACACCATATATTTT. Amino acids: CASSSSGSLRGNTIYF.

The gene calls are TRBV7-2 and TRBJ2-1; D call uncertain. The CDR3 sequence is 15 residues long. The germline V gene encodes CDR1 SGHTA and CDR2 FQGNSA. The V gene lost 5 bases and the J gene lost 0 bases, with 11 bases spanning the gap. CDR3 DNA: TGTGCCAGCAGCGGTGATGGTAGCTCCTACAATGAGCAGTTCTTC. Its translation is CASSGDGSSYNEQFF.

The J gene is TRBJ1-1, the V gene TRBV2; no definite D call. The germline V gene encodes CDR1 SNHLY and CDR2 FYNNEI. Trimming took 8 bases from V and 0 from J, leaving 10 bases between them. This CDR3 region has 13 residues. In nucleotides, the CDR3 is TGTGCCAGCTTGGAGCTACTGAACACTGAAGCTTTCTTT. Encoded protein: CASLELLNTEAFF.

A remark on this clone: The same CDR3 arises from other DNA sequences in this sample as well. This chain's CDR3 is CASSQGQGGYTF. The CDR3 nucleotides are TGTGCCAGCAGCCAAGGGCAGGGGGGCTACACCTTC. The genes are TRBV3-1 (or the pseudogene TRBV3-2) and TRBJ1-2, with D possibly TRBD1 on 6 matching bases. The CDR3 is 12 residues long. Deletions cut 1 base from V and 8 bases from J, with 8 bases between. Germline-derived CDR1 and CDR2 are LGHDT and YNNKEL (reference sequence).

The genes are TRBV14 and TRBJ1-2; D call uncertain. Germline V gives CDR1 SGHDN, CDR2 FVKESK. Trimming took 1 base from V and 5 from J, leaving 14 bases between them. This CDR3 has 15 amino acids. In DNA form, the CDR3 reads TGTGCCAGCAGCCAAGCCCCCAAATCGGGGTATGGCTACACCTTC. Encoded protein: CASSQAPKSGYGYTF.

This clone was counted a few times. The V and J genes are TRBV5-6 and TRBJ1-5, with 9 bases aligning to TRBD1. CDR3 length: 16 residues. Germline loops: CDR1 SGHDT, CDR2 YYEEEE. With 1 base clipped from V and 4 bases from J, the junction kept 6 bases outside the gene matches. The CDR3 sequence is CASSLSGGTGNQPQHF. Written as DNA, the CDR3 is TGTGCCAGCAGCTTGAGTGGGGGGACAGGGAATCAGCCCCAGCATTTT.

This chain links TRBV14 with TRBJ1-2, with 7 bases lining up with TRBD1. The CDR3 contains 14 residues. CDR1 and CDR2 from the germline V gene are SGHDN and FVKESK. V shed 1 base, J shed 6 bases, and the junction held 5 bases outside the gene matches. Written as DNA, the CDR3 is TGTGCCAGCAGCCAAGTAGGGGGCGCGGATGGCTACACCTTC. Translation: CASSQVGGADGYTF.

The gene calls are TRBV5-1 and TRBJ1-5; TRBD1 matches at 7 bases. Per germline, CDR1 SGHRS and CDR2 YFSETQ. CDR3 length equals 14 residues. The V segment lost 0 bases and the J segment 4 bases; nucleotides outside the gene matches: 1. The DNA for the CDR3 is TGCGCCAGCAGCTTGGAGGGACAGAATCAGCCCCAGCATTTT. Its translation: CASSLEGQNQPQHF.

V and J are TRBV6-5 and TRBJ2-2, with 10 bases aligning to TRBD2. Germline assignment: CDR1 MNHEY and CDR2 SVGAGI. This CDR3 comprises 16 residues. V was clipped by 0 bases and J by 7 bases; unmatched bases: 5. CDR3 region: CASSYSRTSGNGELFF. CDR3 bases: TGTGCCAGCAGTTACTCCCGGACTAGCGGTAACGGGGAGCTGTTTTTT.

The chain links TRBV6-2 or TRBV6-3 to TRBJ2-1; D gene ambiguous. CDR3 length: 12 residues. V was cut by 3 bases and J by 11 bases, with 11 bases left in between. The germline V gene has CDR1 MNHEY and CDR2 SVGEGT. CDR3 loop: CASSYRLVKQFF. The CDR3 bases are TGTGCCAGCAGTTATCGACTCGTGAAGCAGTTCTTC.

The chain links TRBV19 to TRBJ2-1; D possibly corresponds to TRBD1 (5 bases). Deletions cut 1 base from V and 2 bases from J, with 12 bases between. CDR1 is LNHDA, CDR2 SQIVND, per germline (reference sequence). This CDR3 contains 16 residues. The CDR3 bases are TGTGCCAGTAGTATAGCGGGTCAGGGCCCCTACAATGAGCAGTTCTTC. Translating it yields CASSIAGQGPYNEQFF.

This rearrangement joins TRBV3-1 (or the pseudogene TRBV3-2) to TRBJ2-2, with 13 bases identical to TRBD2. V lost 8 bases to trimming and J lost 3 bases; unmatched junction nucleotides: 9. The CDR3 length is 17 residues. Germline CDR1 and CDR2: LGHDT and YNNKEL (reference sequence). The CDR3 sequence: CASGSRTSGGHTGELFF. CDR3 in DNA: TGTGCCAGCGGCTCCCGGACTAGCGGGGGTCACACCGGGGAGCTGTTTTTT.